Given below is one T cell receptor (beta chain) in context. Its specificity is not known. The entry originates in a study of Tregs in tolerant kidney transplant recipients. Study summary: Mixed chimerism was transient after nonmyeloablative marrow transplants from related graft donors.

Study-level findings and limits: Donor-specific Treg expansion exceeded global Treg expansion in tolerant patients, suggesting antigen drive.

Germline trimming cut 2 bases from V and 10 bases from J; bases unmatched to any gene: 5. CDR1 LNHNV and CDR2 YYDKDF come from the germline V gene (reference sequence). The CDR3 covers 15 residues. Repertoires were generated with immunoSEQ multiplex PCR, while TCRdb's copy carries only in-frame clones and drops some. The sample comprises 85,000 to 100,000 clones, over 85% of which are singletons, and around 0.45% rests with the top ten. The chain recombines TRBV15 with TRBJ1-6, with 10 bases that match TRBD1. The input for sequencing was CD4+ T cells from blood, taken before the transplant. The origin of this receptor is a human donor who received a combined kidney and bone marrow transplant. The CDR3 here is CATSRIRDRGSPLHF. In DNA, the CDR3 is TGTGCCACCAGCAGAATCCGGGACAGGGGATCACCCCTCCACTTT.